This TCR beta chain is from a study of ipilimumab plus nivolumab after autologous stem cell transplantation. Study in general: A median of about eight nivolumab and roughly 5 ipilimumab doses were given. Myeloma cases were transplant-naive high-risk or relapsed within 3 years post first autologous transplant.

The CDR3 runs to 18 residues. Germline V CDR1 and CDR2: MDHEN, SYDVKM. Trimming shortened V by 0 bases and J by 2 bases, and 20 bases separated the two germline ends. Ipilimumab, 1 mg/kg, started 14 to 28 days after autologous transplant. The assay was immunoSEQ multiplex PCR, and TCRdb's table has in-frame clones only and misses some. The data show more than 4,000 clones, with 76% seen just once and approximately 15% held by the top ten. The sequence was obtained from a male donor with multiple myeloma. The specimen was PBMCs, collected in a trial of ipilimumab plus nivolumab as post-transplant consolidation. The genes are TRBV28 and TRBJ2-7; no firm D call. The CDR3 reads CASSLWVRGPSLTYEQYF. CDR3 in DNA: TGTGCCAGCAGTTTATGGGTCAGAGGTCCTTCCCTAACCTACGAGCAGTACTTC.